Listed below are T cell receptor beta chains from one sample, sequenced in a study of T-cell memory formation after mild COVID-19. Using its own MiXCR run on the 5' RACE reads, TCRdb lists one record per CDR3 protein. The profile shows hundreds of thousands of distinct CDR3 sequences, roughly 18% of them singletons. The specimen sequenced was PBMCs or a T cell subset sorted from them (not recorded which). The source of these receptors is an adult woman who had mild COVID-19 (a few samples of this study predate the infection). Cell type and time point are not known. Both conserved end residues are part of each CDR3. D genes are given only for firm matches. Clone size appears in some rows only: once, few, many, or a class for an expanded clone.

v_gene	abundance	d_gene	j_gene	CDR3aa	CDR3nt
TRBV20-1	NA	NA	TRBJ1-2	CSARGAYSFPYGYTF	TGCAGTGCAAGAGGGGCCTATTCTTTCCCCTATGGCTACACCTTC
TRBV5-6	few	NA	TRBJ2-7	CASSLGSVQGKSYEQYF	TGTGCCAGCAGCTTGGGGTCTGTACAGGGAAAGTCCTACGAGCAGTACTTC
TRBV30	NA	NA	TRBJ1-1	CAWSVDFSRNTEAFF	TGTGCCTGGAGTGTTGATTTTTCCAGGAACACTGAAGCTTTCTTT
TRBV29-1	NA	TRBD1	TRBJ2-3	CSVAWSGTAVDTQYF	TGCAGCGTTGCCTGGTCCGGGACAGCCGTAGATACGCAGTATTTT
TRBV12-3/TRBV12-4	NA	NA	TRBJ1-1	CASSLLPGAEAFF	TGTGCCAGCAGTTTACTTCCAGGGGCTGAAGCTTTCTTT
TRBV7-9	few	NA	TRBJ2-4	CASSLEGLAKNIQYF	TGTGCCAGCAGCTTAGAAGGACTAGCCAAAAACATTCAGTACTTC
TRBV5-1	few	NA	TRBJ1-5	CASSLGGGLNQPQHF	TGCGCCAGCAGCTTGGGGGGGGGTCTCAATCAGCCCCAGCATTTT
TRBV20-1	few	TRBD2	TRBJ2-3	CSASSGSGGRTDTQYF	TGCAGTGCTAGCTCGGGTTCCGGCGGGAGGACAGATACGCAGTATTTT
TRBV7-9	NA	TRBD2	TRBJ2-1	CASSLAASGTNGEQFF	TGTGCCAGCAGCTTAGCTGCTAGCGGGACCAACGGTGAGCAGTTCTTC
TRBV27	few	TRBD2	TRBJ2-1	CASSIPSGEYNEQFF	TGTGCCAGCAGTATCCCTAGCGGGGAGTACAATGAGCAGTTCTTC
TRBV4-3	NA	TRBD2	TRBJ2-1	CASSQNGLAGVYNEQFF	TGCGCCAGCAGCCAGAACGGACTAGCGGGAGTCTACAATGAGCAGTTCTTC
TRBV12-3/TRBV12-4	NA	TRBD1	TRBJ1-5	CASSSDREGQPQHF	TGTGCCAGCAGTTCCGACAGGGAAGGTCAGCCCCAGCATTTT
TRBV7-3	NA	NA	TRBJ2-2	CASSLHKYTGELFF	TGTGCCAGCAGCCTGCACAAGTACACCGGGGAGCTGTTTTTT
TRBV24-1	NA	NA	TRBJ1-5	CATSDWGQGDQPQHF	TGTGCCACCAGTGATTGGGGGCAGGGTGATCAGCCCCAGCATTTT
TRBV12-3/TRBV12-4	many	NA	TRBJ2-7	CASSFEPYEQYF	TGTGCCAGCAGTTTCGAGCCCTACGAGCAGTACTTC
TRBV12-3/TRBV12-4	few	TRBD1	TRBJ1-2	CASSLRDRGGIYGYTF	TGTGCCAGCAGTTTAAGGGACAGGGGAGGGATCTATGGCTACACCTTC
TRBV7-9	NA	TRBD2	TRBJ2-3	CASSLGTSMSDTQYF	TGTGCCAGCAGCTTAGGGACTAGCATGTCAGATACGCAGTATTTT
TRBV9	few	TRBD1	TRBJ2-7	CASSATGQGRGEQYF	TGTGCCAGCAGCGCTACGGGACAGGGAAGGGGCGAGCAGTACTTC
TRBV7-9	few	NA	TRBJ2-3	CASSRVLGDTDTQYF	TGTGCCAGCAGCAGAGTCCTGGGGGACACAGATACGCAGTATTTT
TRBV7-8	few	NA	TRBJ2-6	CASSVQGTGANVLTF	TGTGCCAGCAGCGTACAGGGTACTGGGGCCAACGTCCTGACTTTC
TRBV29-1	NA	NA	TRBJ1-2	CSVDTGAGYGYTF	TGCAGCGTGGACACGGGGGCGGGCTATGGCTACACCTTC
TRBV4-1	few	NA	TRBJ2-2	CASSQVAGGELFF	TGCGCCAGCAGCCAAGTAGCCGGCGGGGAGCTGTTTTTT
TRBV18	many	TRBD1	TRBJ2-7	CASSSGTGAFEQYF	TGTGCCAGCTCCTCCGGGACAGGGGCATTCGAGCAGTACTTC